Listed below are T cell receptor beta chains from one sample, sequenced in a study of T cell repertoires in cytomegalovirus infection. These TCRs' antigens remain unknown. TCRdb reprocessed the reads with MiXCR, giving one entry per CDR3 protein. This sample has about 220,000 distinct CDR3 sequences, with around two fifths found just once. This specimen consisted of CD8+ T cells from cultured PBMCs, obtained from culture after CMV antigen stimulation. The receptors stem from a human donor in good health (CMV status not recorded). Some clones in this sample may be carry-over from other donors' samples. The CDR3 runs from the conserved cysteine through the conserved F or W. The D gene is left open where the match is weak. Size is stated for part of the rows, as once, few or many counts, or as a class when the clone is expanded.

D gene	J gene	V gene	clone size	CDR3 DNA	CDR3 protein
.	TRBJ2-5	TRBV28	.	TGTGCCAGCACGGGCCCGGGGTTCCCCCAAGAGACCCAGTACTTC	CASTGPGFPQETQYF
TRBD1	TRBJ2-7	TRBV12-3/TRBV12-4	.	TGTGCCAGCAGTTCCCGGGACAGGTTATACGAGCAGTACTTC	CASSSRDRLYEQYF
TRBD2	TRBJ2-5	TRBV28	few	TGTGCCAGCAGCCACCTACCGCCTAGCGGGAGTAAAGAGACCCAGTACTTC	CASSHLPPSGSKETQYF
.	TRBJ2-2	TRBV19	.	TGTGCCAGTAGTGTAGGAGGGACGGCCGGGGAGCTGTTTTTT	CASSVGGTAGELFF
.	TRBJ1-2	TRBV7-2	many	TGTGCCAGCAGCGCCAGGGCAGAGGGCAACTATGGCTACACCTTC	CASSARAEGNYGYTF
.	TRBJ2-4	TRBV9	.	TGTGCCAGCAGCGCTGGGGGAGCAGGGAGGAACATTCAGTACTTC	CASSAGGAGRNIQYF
.	TRBJ2-5	TRBV28	many	TGTGCCAGCAGTTTACCCCTCCCCGGCGCAGACCCGACCCTCCAAGAGACCCAGTACTTC	CASSLPLPGADPTLQETQYF
.	TRBJ2-7	TRBV6-1	few	TGTGCCAGCATCGGATTGGCTCTAGCGATACGTCCCTACGAGCAGTACTTC	CASIGLALAIRPYEQYF
.	TRBJ2-3	TRBV29-1	.	TGCAGCGTTGAAGGAGACCCTCGAAGGTCCACAGATACGCAGTATTTT	CSVEGDPRRSTDTQYF
.	TRBJ1-1	TRBV19	few	TGTGCCAGTAGTAACGGAGGGGGGTGGATCACTGAAGCTTTCTTT	CASSNGGGWITEAFF
TRBD1	TRBJ2-6	TRBV7-4	few	TGTGCCAGCAGGGACAGGGGGTCCTCTGGGGCCAACGTCCTGACTTTC	CASRDRGSSGANVLTF
.	TRBJ2-7	TRBV27	few	TGTGCCAGCAGTTTTCGGGGAGAGGGCTACGAGCAGTACTTC	CASSFRGEGYEQYF
.	TRBJ2-4	TRBV12-3/TRBV12-4	.	TGTGCCAGCAGTTTTCGGAGGCAAAACATTCAGTACTTC	CASSFRRQNIQYF
TRBD2	TRBJ2-1	TRBV7-9	many	TGTGCCAGCAGCTTTAGCGGGGGCCCCAATGAGCAGTTCTTC	CASSFSGGPNEQFF
.	TRBJ2-3	TRBV7-6	many	TGTGCCAGCAGCTTAGCTACCGGGGATACGCAGTATTTT	CASSLATGDTQYF
.	TRBJ2-5	TRBV6-1	.	TGTGCCAGCAGTGAAGGGCAGCCGCAAGAGACCCAGTACTTC	CASSEGQPQETQYF
TRBD2	TRBJ2-1	TRBV28	.	TGTGCCAGCAGTACGCCCCTCTTACAGCGGGAGGGTCCCTCCTACAATGAGCAGTTCTTC	CASSTPLLQREGPSYNEQFF
TRBD1	TRBJ1-1	TRBV28	few	TGTACAACAGGGGAAACTGAAGCTTTCTTT	CTTGETEAFF
.	TRBJ2-7	TRBV5-6	.	TGTGCCAGCAGCTTGGAAGGGGTCTACGAGCAGTACTTC	CASSLEGVYEQYF
TRBD2	TRBJ2-7	TRBV7-6	few	TGTGCCAGCAGCTTAGGGGCTAGCGGGAGGGCCCTATCTCGCGAGCAGTACTTC	CASSLGASGRALSREQYF
.	TRBJ1-1	TRBV6-2/TRBV6-3	.	TGTGCCAGCAGCGGGCCCTCGACTGAAGCTTTCTTT	CASSGPSTEAFF
.	TRBJ1-1	TRBV7-9	few	TGTGCCAGCAGCTTAGCGGGGGCCGTGTACACTGAAGCTTTCTTT	CASSLAGAVYTEAFF
TRBD2	TRBJ2-7	TRBV28	few	TGTGCCAGCAGCCCCCTAGCGGGTCACCACTACGAGCAGTACTTC	CASSPLAGHHYEQYF
.	TRBJ2-1	TRBV7-8	many	TGTGCCAGCAGCTTAGAGGGGAACTCCTACAATGAGCAGTTCTTC	CASSLEGNSYNEQFF
TRBD2	TRBJ2-7	TRBV7-2	.	TGTGCCAGCAGCGAACCGCTTCTAGCGGGGATCTACGAGCAGTACTTC	CASSEPLLAGIYEQYF
TRBD2	TRBJ2-5	TRBV20-1	.	TGCAGTGCGACCCCATGGCGGGGGAACCAAGAGACCCAGTACTTC	CSATPWRGNQETQYF
.	TRBJ2-2	TRBV6-5	few	TGTGCCAGCAGTTACGGCGGACTTCCGATCGGTGGCGGGGAGCTGTTTTTT	CASSYGGLPIGGGELFF
TRBD1	TRBJ1-4	TRBV20-1	.	TGCAGGGGGACAGGGGGCGATGCAACTAATGAAAAACTGTTTTTT	CRGTGGDATNEKLFF
TRBD1	TRBJ2-1	TRBV7-3	.	TGTGCCAGCAGCGTAGGTGGGACAGGGCGGAATGAGCAGTTCTTC	CASSVGGTGRNEQFF
TRBD2	TRBJ2-1	TRBV12-3/TRBV12-4	few	TGTGCCAGCAGTTTTTCTCTGAAACTAGCGGGAGCGCACAATGAGCAGTTCTTC	CASSFSLKLAGAHNEQFF
.	TRBJ2-5	TRBV20-1	.	TGCAGTGCTAGAGATAAGGTTTGGGGAGAGACCCAGTACTTC	CSARDKVWGETQYF
.	TRBJ1-5	TRBV7-9	.	TGTGCCAGCAGCTTACAGGGGCGCAATCAGCCCCAGCATTTT	CASSLQGRNQPQHF
TRBD1	TRBJ2-7	TRBV7-8	.	TGTGCCAGCAGCCCTCTCACAGGGGGCTTATACGAGCAGTACTTC	CASSPLTGGLYEQYF
.	TRBJ2-1	TRBV6-2/TRBV6-3	.	TGTGCCAGCAGTTACCGACCTTCTATTAATGAGCAGTTCTTC	CASSYRPSINEQFF
TRBD2	TRBJ2-1	TRBV7-6	few	TGTGCCAGCAGCTTTCCCCGACTAGCCCAAAGCTCCTACAATGAGCAGTTCTTC	CASSFPRLAQSSYNEQFF
.	TRBJ2-2	TRBV11-3	.	TGTGCCAGCAGTTCCCGGGGTCGGGACACCGGGGAGCTGTTTTTT	CASSSRGRDTGELFF
.	TRBJ1-2	TRBV7-9	few	TGTGCCAGCAGCTTCGCCAAGGGGCGGGACTATGGCTACACCTTC	CASSFAKGRDYGYTF
TRBD2	TRBJ2-7	TRBV27	.	TGTGCCAGCAGTCCCATAGCGGGAAGGTCCTACGAGCAGTACTTC	CASSPIAGRSYEQYF
.	TRBJ2-7	TRBV19	.	TGTGCCAGTAGTATAAGCCCTGGCCCCATCTACGAGCAGTACTTC	CASSISPGPIYEQYF
.	TRBJ1-1	TRBV12-3/TRBV12-4	.	TGTGCCAGCAGTTTTACCAAGGGGACTGAAGCTTTCTTT	CASSFTKGTEAFF
.	TRBJ2-2	TRBV7-9	.	TGTGCCAGCAGGGAGGGGACAGAATCCACCGGGGAGCTGTTTTTT	CASREGTESTGELFF
.	TRBJ1-1	TRBV20-1	.	TGCAGTGCTAGAGAGACGCTTAAGAGAAGGAACACTGAAGCTTTCTTT	CSARETLKRRNTEAFF
TRBD1	TRBJ2-2	TRBV2	.	TGTGCCAGCAGTGGTTCTGGACAGGATAACACCGGGGAGCTGTTTTTT	CASSGSGQDNTGELFF
.	TRBJ2-1	TRBV7-9	few	TGTGCCACCGAGGGGGACTTCGACTCCTACAATGAGCAGTTCTTC	CATEGDFDSYNEQFF